The 28 T cell receptor beta chains in this list originate from one sample, sequenced in a study of T cells in tuberculosis. The repertoire was sequenced with immunoSEQ multiplex PCR; TCRdb's copy has only in-frame clones and lacks some. This sample has about 25,000 clones, with roughly nine tenths found just once. Material for sequencing was PBMCs. These receptors originate from a donor aged 10-35 years with latent tuberculosis or without tuberculosis infection. Some clones in this sample may be carry-over from other donors' samples.

The chain links TRBV30 to TRBJ1-5; tentative D call: TRBD1 (5 bases). The germline V gene has CDR1 GTSNPN and CDR2 SVGIG (reference sequence). The CDR3 sequence is 15 residues long. Trimming removed 0 bases at V and 6 bases at J, with 15 bases between. The CDR3 DNA is TGTGCCTGGAGTGTAAAATTAGGGGATAGTCAGCCCCAGCATTTT. This codes for CAWSVKLGDSQPQHF.

The V and J genes are TRBV11-2 and TRBJ2-7, with TRBD1 identical over 7 bases. Germline values: CDR1 SGHAT, CDR2 FQNNGV. The CDR3 contains 15 residues. V shed 5 bases and J 0 bases; nucleotides not matched to a gene: 7. DNA of the CDR3: TGTGCCAGCAGCCCCGTTCGACAGGGCTCCTACGAGCAGTACTTC. Translation gives CASSPVRQGSYEQYF.

V is TRBV6-5 and J is TRBJ2-7; 8 bases agree with TRBD2. J gave up 0 bases and V 0 bases, and 1 base lay outside the gene matches. This CDR3 spans 15 amino acids. Germline-derived CDR1 and CDR2 are MNHEY and SVGAGI. The DNA for the CDR3 is TGTGCCAGCAGTTACTCGAGCGGGAGCTCCTACGAGCAGTACTTC. Amino acids: CASSYSSGSSYEQYF.

The chain links TRBV27 to TRBJ2-7; 7 positions match TRBD1. Germline CDR1 and CDR2: MNHEY and SMNVEV (reference sequence). CDR3 length: 14 residues. The V segment lost 5 bases and the J segment 3 bases; nucleotides outside the gene matches: 7. CDR3 sequence reads: CASSPRQGNYEQYF. CDR3 nucleotides: TGTGCCAGCAGTCCTAGACAGGGAAACTACGAGCAGTACTTC.

This clone occurred once. This chain links TRBV19 with TRBJ2-7; tentatively, D is TRBD1 (5 bases). V was cut by 3 bases and J by 3 bases, with 9 bases left in between. The CDR3 runs 13 residues. Germline assignment: CDR1 LNHDA and CDR2 SQIVND (reference sequence). The CDR3 DNA sequence: TGTGCCAGTAGTATGGGGCAGGACTACGAGCAGTACTTC. This translates into CASSMGQDYEQYF.

V and J are TRBV9 and TRBJ1-1, with 10 bases that match TRBD1. With V trimmed by 5 bases and J by 0 bases, 10 bases remained unmatched. CDR1 and CDR2 (germline): SGDLS, YYNGEE. There are 17 residues in the CDR3. DNA of the CDR3: TGTGCCAGCAGGGCGACAGGGGGCGTGGTTATGAACACTGAAGCTTTCTTT. Residues: CASRATGGVVMNTEAFF.

The V and J genes are TRBV7-2 and TRBJ2-7, with 8 bases that match TRBD1. Germline V lookup: CDR1 SGHTA, CDR2 FQGNSA. CDR3 size: 17 residues. J gave up 7 bases and V 0 bases, and 14 bases lay outside the gene matches. The CDR3 DNA reads TGTGCCAGCAGCTTAGCAAGCAAAGGACAGGGCTCTAGTGAGCAGTACTTC. The encoded protein is CASSLASKGQGSSEQYF.

The V and J genes are TRBV10-2 and TRBJ2-3, with TRBD2 as a possible D gene (6 bases). The germline gives CDR1 WSHSY, CDR2 SAAADI. CDR3 size: 14 residues. Trimming pared 6 bases from V and 1 base from J, leaving 11 bases between. CDR3 nucleotide sequence: TGCGCCAGCAGCGCTAGCGCGCGCACAGATACGCAGTATTTT. It is translated as CASSASARTDTQYF.

The V gene is TRBV2, the J gene TRBJ1-2; D remains unclear. V gave up 6 bases and J gave up 4 bases, with 15 bases separating them. Germline lookup yields CDR1 SNHLY and CDR2 FYNNEI. CDR3 length equals 14 residues. The CDR3 coding sequence is TGTGCCAGCAGGTTCCCCGGGGAAGCCTATGGCTACACCTTC. The encoded protein is CASRFPGEAYGYTF. Looking up the rest from reference TRBV2 and TRBJ1-2 gives the full variable domain: EPEVTQTPSHQVTQMGQEVILRCVPISNHLYFYWYRQILGQKVEFLVSFYNNEISEKSEIFDDQFSVERPDGSNFTLKIRSTKLEDSAMYFCASRFPGEAYGYTFGSGTRLTVV.

The chain uses TRBV25-1 and TRBJ2-7; tentatively, D is TRBD2 (6 bases). This CDR3 is 14 amino acids long. CDR1 and CDR2 (germline): MGHDK, SYGVNS. Trimming took 1 base from V and 1 from J, leaving 8 bases between them. CDR3 sequence reads: CASSESGESYEQYF. CDR3 nucleotides: TGTGCCAGCAGTGAATCGGGGGAGTCCTACGAGCAGTACTTC.

This chain links TRBV28 with TRBJ1-5; TRBD1 might be the D (5 bases). V lost 2 bases and J lost 7, with 12 bases in between. This CDR3 region has 14 residues. CDR1 and CDR2 (germline): MDHEN, SYDVKM. The CDR3 bases are TGTGCCAGCAGTTTAGGGGGGAAGTGGCAGCCCCAGCATTTT. Translating gives CASSLGGKWQPQHF.

V and J are TRBV30 and TRBJ1-3; D is uncertain. CDR1 and CDR2 (germline): GTSNPN, SVGIG (reference sequence). V lost 3 bases to trimming and J lost 4 bases, with 4 bases between them. This CDR3 is built from 11 residues. The CDR3 loop is CAWREGNTIYF. CDR3 in DNA: TGTGCCTGGAGAGAGGGAAACACCATATATTTT.

The genes are TRBV6-1 and TRBJ2-1, with 9 bases matching TRBD1. This CDR3 has 15 residues. V was clipped by 11 bases and J by 3 bases; unmatched bases: 11. The germline V gene encodes CDR1 MNHNS and CDR2 SASEGT. CDR3 region: CAGLGTGSLYNEQFF. Written as DNA, the CDR3 is TGTGCCGGGTTGGGGACAGGGTCTCTCTACAATGAGCAGTTCTTC.

The rearrangement uses TRBV7-3 and TRBJ2-1; D is ambiguous. Per the germline V gene, CDR1 is SGHTA and CDR2 is FQGTGA. V dropped 1 base and J dropped 2 bases, with 12 bases sitting between them. CDR3 size: 16 residues. The DNA for the CDR3 is TGTGCCAGCAGCTTAAACTGGGCTCCCGCCTACAATGAGCAGTTCTTC. Residues: CASSLNWAPAYNEQFF. Full variable domain (remainder filled in from reference TRBV7-3 and TRBJ2-1): GAGVSQTPSNKVTEKGKYVELRCDPISGHTALYWYRQSLGQGPEFLIYFQGTGAADDSGLPNDRFFAVRPEGSVSTLKIQRTERGDSAVYLCASSLNWAPAYNEQFFGPGTRLTVL.

J is TRBJ1-3 and V is TRBV21-1. TRBV21-1 is recorded as a pseudogene. This CDR3 has 17 amino acids. CDR3 sequence: CASSKVMAGAGGNTIYF. The CDR3 bases are TGTGCCAGCAGCAAAGTGATGGCGGGGGCGGGAGGAAACACCATATATTTT.

V and J are TRBV6-1 and TRBJ1-4, with 8 bases that match TRBD1. The CDR3 covers 17 residues. Losses at the gene ends were 1 base for V and 3 bases for J; bases not matched to a gene: 7. CDR1 and CDR2 from the germline V gene are MNHNS and SASEGT. The CDR3 bases are TGTGCCAGCAGTGAAGGGACAGGGAGCAGATCTAATGAAAAACTGTTTTTT. It encodes CASSEGTGSRSNEKLFF.

This chain uses TRBV11-2 with TRBJ1-1; D uncertain. CDR3 length: 16 residues. V lost 5 bases and J 1 base, leaving 17 bases between the germline ends. From germline, CDR1 is SGHAT and CDR2 FQNNGV. The CDR3 nucleotides read TGTGCCAGCAGCGCCTCTTCGATGAGGTCGAACACTGAAGCTTTCTTT. Translating it yields CASSASSMRSNTEAFF.

The chain employs TRBV14 and TRBJ2-7, with 8 bases matching TRBD1. Trimming took 2 bases from V and 12 from J; bases not matched to a gene: 6. CDR1 and CDR2 (germline): SGHDN, FVKESK. The CDR3 spans 12 residues. The DNA for the CDR3 is TGTGCCAGCAGCCAACTACGGACAGGGTTGTACTTC. Translation gives CASSQLRTGLYF.

The chain carries TRBV10-2 and TRBJ2-6, with 9 bases identical to TRBD1. Germline CDR1 reads WSHSY; CDR2 reads SAAADI. The CDR3 runs 16 residues. The trim removed 8 bases at V and 2 bases at J, leaving 7 bases unmatched. The CDR3 DNA is TGCGCCAGCGGGGCCGGGACAGGGACTGGGGCCAACGTCCTGACTTTC. Its translation: CASGAGTGTGANVLTF.

CDR3 sequence reads: CASGSGGNTIYF. CDR3 in DNA: TGCGCCAGCGGGAGTGGGGGAAACACCATATATTTT. The V and J genes are TRBV10-2 and TRBJ1-3; D gene unclear. The CDR3 runs 12 residues. Germline lookup yields CDR1 WSHSY and CDR2 SAAADI. V lost 8 bases, J lost 4 bases, and 9 bases lay in between.

This clone was observed once. This chain connects TRBV7-9 to TRBJ1-2, with unresolved D. Between the trimmed V and J ends, which lost 4 bases and 7 bases, there was a span of 16 bases. This CDR3 has 14 residues. Germline-derived CDR1 and CDR2 are SEHNR and FQNEAQ (reference sequence). The CDR3 protein is CASSSGVQAGGYTF. The DNA for the CDR3 is TGTGCCAGCAGCTCCGGGGTGCAGGCAGGTGGCTACACCTTC.

V usage is TRBV2 and J usage is TRBJ1-2, with 8 bases matching TRBD1. There are 12 residues in the CDR3. Germline-derived CDR1 and CDR2 are SNHLY and FYNNEI. The ends lost 10 bases at V and 3 bases at J; junction bases unmatched: 4. The CDR3 region has the DNA TGTGCCATCAAGACAGGGGACTATGGCTACACCTTC. This encodes CAIKTGDYGYTF. Drawing the rest from reference TRBV2 and TRBJ1-2, the complete variable domain is EPEVTQTPSHQVTQMGQEVILRCVPISNHLYFYWYRQILGQKVEFLVSFYNNEISEKSEIFDDQFSVERPDGSNFTLKIRSTKLEDSAMYFCAIKTGDYGYTFGSGTRLTVV.

The chain employs TRBV6-5 and TRBJ1-1; weak D call: TRBD1 (6 bases). Germline lookup yields CDR1 MNHEY and CDR2 SVGAGI. V was trimmed by 6 bases and J by 4 bases, leaving 15 bases between them. The CDR3 has 14 amino acids. The CDR3: CASRGNRVATEAFF. The DNA for the CDR3 is TGTGCCAGCAGGGGAAACAGGGTTGCCACTGAAGCTTTCTTT.

The chain is built from TRBV19 and TRBJ1-4, with D uncertain. The length of the CDR3 is 15 residues. Germline lookup yields CDR1 LNHDA and CDR2 SQIVND (reference sequence). Trimming cost V 4 bases and J 1 base, with 10 bases left between them. The CDR3 sequence is CASSTSRLTNEKLFF. Here the CDR3 DNA reads TGTGCCAGTAGTACGAGTCGATTAACTAATGAAAAACTGTTTTTT.

The rearrangement links TRBV6-6 to TRBJ2-4; a possible D gene is TRBD1 (5 bases). Germline loops: CDR1 MNHNY, CDR2 SVGAGI (reference sequence). This CDR3 contains 12 residues. Trimming removed 3 bases at V and 13 bases at J, with 13 bases between. CDR3 sequence reads: CASSYFQGAQYF. CDR3 DNA: TGTGCCAGCAGTTATTTCCAAGGGGCGCAGTACTTC.

V usage is TRBV5-4 and J usage is TRBJ2-7; 10 positions agree with TRBD2. V was pared by 2 bases and J by 0 bases, with 5 bases of the junction left unmatched. Germline CDR1 is SGHNT and CDR2 is YYREEE (reference sequence). CDR3 length equals 16 residues. The CDR3 here is CASSFGSGGISYEQYF. CDR3 DNA sequence: TGTGCCAGCAGCTTCGGTAGCGGGGGGATCTCCTACGAGCAGTACTTC.

The CDR3 nucleotides read TGCGCCAGCAGCCAAATTAGTGGTCTCGCGGCGGCTTTCTTT. Its protein product is CASSQISGLAAAFF. The chain joins TRBV4-1 to TRBJ1-1; no clear D. Germline CDR1 and CDR2: MGHRA and YSYEKL. The CDR3 loop spans 14 amino acids. With 2 bases removed from V and 11 bases from J, the gap between germline ends came to 18 bases.

The chain combines TRBV9 with TRBJ1-1; TRBD1 might be the D (5 bases). This CDR3 spans 14 amino acids. Germline CDR1 SGDLS, CDR2 YYNGEE. V was trimmed by 0 bases and J by 0 bases, leaving 6 bases between them. DNA for the CDR3: TGTGCCAGCAGCGTAGGGGGGGTGAACACTGAAGCTTTCTTT. Protein sequence: CASSVGGVNTEAFF.